What follows are 5 T cell receptor beta chains derived from one specimen sequenced in a study of blood T cell repertoires in COVID-19. The assay was immunoSEQ multiplex PCR, and TCRdb's table has in-frame clones only and misses some. The repertoire holds over 300,000 clones, with about 83% as singletons. The material sequenced was peripheral blood. Source of these receptors: a woman in her forties or fifties with acute or convalescent COVID-19.

The gene calls are TRBV5-4 and TRBJ2-1, with TRBD2 identical over 14 bases. The CDR3 loop spans 16 amino acids. V shed 0 bases, J shed 9 bases, and the junction held 5 bases outside the gene matches. CDR1 and CDR2 from the germline V gene are SGHNT and YYREEE (reference sequence). The CDR3 spells CASSLAGTSGSTEQFF. In DNA form, the CDR3 reads TGTGCCAGCAGCTTGGCGGGGACTAGCGGGAGTACTGAGCAGTTCTTC.

This chain uses TRBV30 with TRBJ2-7, with 14 bases that match TRBD2. In germline, CDR1 is GTSNPN, CDR2 SVGIG (reference sequence). Germline trimming cut 3 bases from V and 3 bases from J; bases unmatched to any gene: 13. This CDR3 contains 18 residues. CDR3 region: CAWSPTSGRASYYYEQYF. The CDR3 DNA reads TGTGCCTGGAGCCCGACTAGCGGGAGGGCCTCCTACTACTACGAGCAGTACTTC. The full variable domain, completed using reference TRBV30 and TRBJ2-7, is SQTIHQWPATLVQPVGSPLSLECTVEGTSNPNLYWYRQAAGRGLQLLFYSVGIGQISSEVPQNLSASRPQDRQFILSSKKLLLSDSGFYLCAWSPTSGRASYYYEQYFGPGTRLTVT.

The J gene is TRBJ2-5, the V gene TRBV24-1; 12 positions agree with TRBD1. Per the germline V gene, CDR1 is KGHDR and CDR2 is SFDVKD. The trim removed 0 bases at V and 4 bases at J, leaving 5 bases unmatched. The CDR3 runs 17 residues. CDR3 sequence (DNA): TGTGCCACCAGTGATTTGGGGGACAGGGGGCTAGGAGAGACCCAGTACTTC. Encoded protein: CATSDLGDRGLGETQYF.

The chain combines TRBV7-2 with TRBJ1-1; D ambiguous. Trimming removed 8 bases at V and 2 bases at J, with 12 bases between. The CDR3 is 13 residues long. Germline V gene data show CDR1 as SGHTA and CDR2 as FQGNSA. The CDR3: CASFVEPNTEAFF. Here the CDR3 DNA reads TGTGCCAGCTTTGTGGAGCCAAACACTGAAGCTTTCTTT.

This chain links TRBV7-9 with TRBJ1-2; D gene uncertain. Trimming pared 1 base from V and 3 bases from J, leaving 15 bases between. This CDR3 spans 16 amino acids. Germline V CDR1 and CDR2: SEHNR, FQNEAQ (reference sequence). The CDR3: CASSLVWAFNDYGYTF. The CDR3 DNA follows: TGTGCCAGCAGCTTAGTTTGGGCATTTAATGACTATGGCTACACCTTC. Looking up the rest from reference TRBV7-9 and TRBJ1-2 gives the full variable domain: DTGVSQNPRHKITKRGQNVTFRCDPISEHNRLYWYRQTLGQGPEFLTYFQNEAQLEKSRLLSDRFSAERPKGSFSTLEIQRTEQGDSAMYLCASSLVWAFNDYGYTFGSGTRLTVV.